The next 22 T cell receptor beta chains were all read from a single sample in a study of a mutant IDH1 vaccine in newly diagnosed glioma. Assay used: immunoSEQ multiplex PCR; TCRdb lists only in-frame clones, some missing. The repertoire consists of some 48,000 clones, with around 80% occurring once and the leading ten covering about 2%. Time point of the sample: week 5, during vaccination. All doses held 300 ug of mutant IDH1 20-mer peptide, with topical imiquimod. No cognate antigen is known for these TCRs. The specimen comprised PBMCs, sampled from a glioma patient whose treatment included an IDH1 peptide vaccine. These receptors originate from a woman in her thirties or forties with glioma.

This chain uses TRBV7-2 with TRBJ2-1; the match to TRBD2 covers 8 bases. Germline V gene lookup returns CDR1 SGHTA and CDR2 FQGNSA. V gave up 5 bases and J gave up 6 bases; unmatched junction bases: 9. The CDR3 length is 15 residues. In DNA form, the CDR3 reads TGTGCCAGCAGCCCCTCCGCAGGGACTAGCAATGAGCAGTTCTTC. This translates into CASSPSAGTSNEQFF.

For the CDR3, the DNA is TGTGCCAGCAGCGACGGGCGGGGGAACACCGGGGAGCTGTTTTTT. Its translation is CASSDGRGNTGELFF. The V and J genes are TRBV9 and TRBJ2-2; D might be TRBD2 (6 bases). This CDR3 contains 15 residues. Germline V gene data show CDR1 as SGDLS and CDR2 as YYNGEE. Trimming shortened V by 3 bases and J by 1 base, and 10 bases separated the two germline ends.

J is TRBJ1-5 and V is TRBV7-2; D is undetermined. Trimming took 0 bases from V and 6 from J, leaving 6 bases between them. In germline, CDR1 is SGHTA, CDR2 FQGNSA. CDR3 length: 13 amino acids. The CDR3 DNA is TGTGCCAGCAGCTTAGCGTTCGGTCAGCCCCAGCATTTT. Its translation is CASSLAFGQPQHF.

The CDR3 nucleotides are TGTGCCATCAGTGAGTCTTTAGCGGGGGTCAACTACAATGAGCAGTTCTTC. It codes for CAISESLAGVNYNEQFF. This chain links TRBV10-3 with TRBJ2-1; 9 nucleotides match TRBD2. The CDR3 is 17 amino acids. Losses at the gene ends were 0 bases for V and 3 bases for J; bases not matched to a gene: 6. Germline CDR1 is ENHRY and CDR2 is SYGVKD.

V usage is TRBV15 and J usage is TRBJ2-7; D gene unclear. Germline values: CDR1 LNHNV, CDR2 YYDKDF (reference sequence). The CDR3 has 15 residues. The germline V and J ends were trimmed by 3 bases and 6 bases, with 18 bases remaining between them. The CDR3 nucleotides read TGTGCCACCAGCAGTTCTAGAGGCCTGAGCAGCGAGCAGTACTTC. Translated: CATSSSRGLSSEQYF. The complete variable domain, with remaining parts taken from reference TRBV15 and TRBJ2-7, reads DAMVIQNPRYQVTQFGKPVTLSCSQTLNHNVMYWYQQKSSQAPKLLFHYYDKDFNNEADTPDNFQSRRPNTSFCFLDIRSPGLGDTAMYLCATSSSRGLSSEQYFGPGTRLTVT.

The chain has TRBV30 and TRBJ2-5, with 7 nucleotides matching TRBD1. The CDR3 has 16 residues. The V gene's germline CDR1 is GTSNPN and CDR2 SVGIG (reference sequence). J gave up 1 base and V 3 bases, and 11 bases lay outside the gene matches. The CDR3 nucleotides are TGTGCCTGGAGCAAACTAGGGACAGCGGCCCAAGAGACCCAGTACTTC. Translated, it gives CAWSKLGTAAQETQYF. The variable domain in full, completed from reference TRBV30 and TRBJ2-5, reads SQTIHQWPATLVQPVGSPLSLECTVEGTSNPNLYWYRQAAGRGLQLLFYSVGIGQISSEVPQNLSASRPQDRQFILSSKKLLLSDSGFYLCAWSKLGTAAQETQYFGPGTRLLVL.

This sequence joins TRBV28 and TRBJ1-1, with D unresolved. This CDR3 has 15 residues. Germline CDR1 reads MDHEN; CDR2 reads SYDVKM. V was pared by 6 bases and J by 3 bases, with 17 bases between. The CDR3 nucleotides read TGTGCCAGCAGCCCGCCCGGCAGTAGGGACACTGAAGCTTTCTTT. This sequence encodes CASSPPGSRDTEAFF. Based on the CDR3 plus reference TRBV28 and TRBJ1-1, the full variable domain is DVKVTQSSRYLVKRTGEKVFLECVQDMDHENMFWYRQDPGLGLRLIYFSYDVKMKEKGDIPEGYSVSREKKERFSLILESASTNQTSMYLCASSPPGSRDTEAFFGQGTRLTVV.

This chain connects TRBV2 to TRBJ1-2; possible D gene TRBD1, 5 bases. V was cut by 3 bases and J by 6 bases, with 14 bases left in between. This CDR3 contains 14 residues. The germline gives CDR1 SNHLY, CDR2 FYNNEI. The CDR3 region has the DNA TGTGCCAGCAGTGATGGGGCAGGATGGGATGGCTACACCTTC. This gives the protein CASSDGAGWDGYTF.

V gene TRBV7-2 combines with J gene TRBJ1-5, with D perhaps TRBD1 (5 bases). Per the germline V gene, CDR1 is SGHTA and CDR2 is FQGNSA. The V gene lost 0 bases and the J gene lost 7 bases, with 13 bases spanning the gap. The CDR3 is made up of 15 amino acids. This CDR3 is CASSLAWGGWQPQHF. In DNA form, the CDR3 reads TGTGCCAGCAGCTTAGCGTGGGGGGGTTGGCAGCCCCAGCATTTT.

The V and J genes are TRBV5-5 and TRBJ2-3, with unresolved D. This CDR3 has 15 residues. V lost 1 base and J lost 5, with 14 bases in between. In germline, CDR1 is SGHKS, CDR2 YYEKEE (reference sequence). CDR3 amino acids: CASSLIGRIGDTQYF. For the CDR3, the DNA is TGTGCCAGCAGCTTGATCGGCAGAATCGGAGATACGCAGTATTTT.

As for this clone: Other nucleotide sequences in the sample specify the same CDR3. The chain employs TRBV2 and TRBJ2-7; D is ambiguous. Germline-derived CDR1 and CDR2 are SNHLY and FYNNEI. Trimming removed 6 bases from V and 0 bases from J, with 6 bases in between. There are 12 residues in the CDR3. The CDR3 loop is CASRQSSYEQYF. The CDR3 DNA sequence: TGTGCCAGCAGACAGTCCTCCTACGAGCAGTACTTC.

The chain couples TRBV19 to TRBJ2-7; 12 bases are shared with TRBD2. In germline, CDR1 is LNHDA, CDR2 SQIVND (reference sequence). This CDR3 has 14 amino acids. J was trimmed by 6 bases and V by 3 bases; bases with no gene match: 3. CDR3 sequence reads: CASSILAGGPEQYF. CDR3 DNA sequence: TGTGCCAGTAGTATTCTAGCGGGGGGGCCCGAGCAGTACTTC.

V is TRBV19 and J is TRBJ1-2; D is ambiguous. Germline V gives CDR1 LNHDA, CDR2 SQIVND (reference sequence). The V and J ends lost 3 bases and 4 bases respectively, with 12 bases between them. This CDR3 region has 14 residues. The CDR3 DNA follows: TGTGCCAGTAGTATTTCCTCGGCTTCCTATGGCTACACCTTC. Translated, it gives CASSISSASYGYTF.

The chain links TRBV11-2 to TRBJ1-4, with TRBD1 identical over 8 bases. CDR1 is SGHAT, CDR2 FQNNGV, per germline. CDR3 length equals 16 residues. The V gene end was trimmed by 4 bases and the J gene end by 8 bases; junction bases not matched to a gene: 12. In DNA form, the CDR3 reads TGTGCCAGCAGCTCAACAGGGGGGGCGTTGGGAGAAAAACTGTTTTTT. Translating gives CASSSTGGALGEKLFF.

The V gene is TRBV7-9, the J gene TRBJ1-2; D is possibly TRBD1 (5 bases). Germline CDR1 reads SEHNR; CDR2 reads FQNEAQ (reference sequence). The CDR3 is made up of 13 amino acids. Deletions cut 5 bases from V and 8 bases from J, with 15 bases between. The CDR3 loop reads CASSGHPREGYTF. The CDR3 DNA is TGTGCCAGCAGCGGACACCCGAGGGAAGGCTACACCTTC.

V usage is TRBV10-3 and J usage is TRBJ2-7; 9 nucleotides align to TRBD1. CDR1 and CDR2 (germline): ENHRY, SYGVKD. The V and J ends lost 4 bases and 1 base, in that order; junction bases with no gene match: 2. The CDR3 is 14 residues long. The CDR3 region has the DNA TGTGCCATCAGTGGGGGACAGGGTTCCTACGAGCAGTACTTC. This codes for CAISGGQGSYEQYF.

This chain connects TRBV5-4 to TRBJ2-5, with D unresolved. Deletions cut 2 bases from V and 5 bases from J, with 10 bases between. There are 13 residues in the CDR3. Germline V gene lookup returns CDR1 SGHNT and CDR2 YYREEE (reference sequence). CDR3 region: CASSLQLMETQYF. The CDR3 DNA reads as TGTGCCAGCAGCTTACAGCTGATGGAGACCCAGTACTTC.

On this clone itself: Additional DNA sequences in this sample encode the identical CDR3. The chain recombines TRBV5-1 with TRBJ2-3; D is undetermined. The CDR3 totals 14 residues. V was pared by 2 bases and J by 2 bases, with 9 bases between. Germline-derived CDR1 and CDR2 are SGHRS and YFSETQ. Here the CDR3 reads CASSFGQDTDTQYF. The CDR3 DNA reads TGCGCCAGCAGCTTCGGCCAGGACACAGATACGCAGTATTTT.

This chain's CDR3 is CASSLTQGWTEAFF. For the CDR3, the DNA is TGTGCCAGCAGCTTGACACAGGGTTGGACTGAAGCTTTCTTT. The rearrangement uses TRBV5-4 and TRBJ1-1, with D perhaps matching TRBD1 (6 bases). V lost 1 base and J 5 bases, leaving 12 bases between the germline ends. Germline V CDR1 and CDR2: SGHNT, YYREEE (reference sequence). The CDR3 has 14 amino acids.

J is TRBJ2-4 and V is TRBV21-1; TRBD2, the D gene given by the table, was not confirmed from the DNA. TRBV21-1 is given as a pseudogene. This CDR3 has 19 residues. The CDR3 coding sequence is TGTGCCAGCAGCAAAGAGGGAGGACTAGCGAAACTAGCCAAAAACATTCAGTACTTC. This gives the protein CASSKEGGLAKLAKNIQYF.

V and J are TRBV6-6 and TRBJ2-3; D remains unclear. The V end was cut by 6 bases, the J end by 5 bases, with 18 bases between. The CDR3 runs 15 residues. From germline, CDR1 is MNHNY and CDR2 SVGAGI (reference sequence). CDR3 protein: CASSSPRVVKDTQYF. CDR3 sequence (DNA): TGTGCCAGCAGCTCTCCCCGTGTGGTTAAAGATACGCAGTATTTT.

This chain uses TRBV5-4 with TRBJ2-7, with D tentatively TRBD1 (7 bases). The germline gives CDR1 SGHNT, CDR2 YYREEE (reference sequence). This CDR3 region has 14 residues. V lost 2 bases and J 6 bases, leaving 15 bases between the germline ends. Here the CDR3 DNA reads TGTGCCAGCAGCTTTTCGACAGGGACTCCCGAGCAGTACTTC. Amino acids: CASSFSTGTPEQYF.